The present TCR beta chain was sequenced within a study of blood T cell repertoires in COVID-19. In the study overall: Material from acute and convalescent COVID-19 was sourced from the United States, Italy and Spain.

J lost 4 bases, V lost 6 bases, and 11 bases had no gene match. The CDR3 sequence is 16 residues long. CDR1 and CDR2 from the germline V gene are SGHVS and FQNEAQ. Under the authors' procedure: Reference gene primer amplification yielded estimated nucleated cell counts. Sequencing was performed with immunoSEQ multiplex PCR; in TCRdb, only in-frame clones are kept and a portion is missing. D and trimming come from the DNA, and the V and J calls and clone size come from that table. The sample carries approximately 150,000 clones, approximately 83% recorded once. Before they entered the study, exposed participants had met a COVID-19 case within 2 weeks.

The clonotype comes from a man aged 70 or older who had been exposed to COVID-19. The chain is built from TRBV7-8 and TRBJ2-5, with 10 bases that match TRBD2. The sample comprised PBMCs or T cells enriched from blood (not recorded which). DNA of the CDR3: TGTGCCAGCAGACGAAGGGAGCGGGGGGGCCGAGAGACCCAGTACTTC. Translation gives CASRRRERGGRETQYF.